A selection of T cell receptor beta chains follows, all from one sample in a study of blood T cell repertoires in COVID-19. Data came from immunoSEQ multiplex PCR; TCRdb stores just in-frame clones and leaves some out. The data contain approximately 300,000 clones, just under 90% of them singletons. The sample was peripheral blood. These receptors originate from a woman aged 25 to 39 with COVID-19, enrolled during active disease. Each CDR3 is given with its conserved first and last residue. D genes are given only for firm matches.

V gene: TRBV4-1
D gene: TRBD1
CDR3 protein: CASSQREERTGGAGSGANVLTF

V gene: TRBV11-2
D gene: TRBD1
CDR3 protein: CASSPDRVSGNTIYF

V gene: TRBV24-1
D gene: TRBD1
CDR3 protein: CATSYGTGPNEKLFF

V gene: TRBV12-3/TRBV12-4
D gene: NA
CDR3 protein: CATARRTAFF

V gene: TRBV5-1
D gene: NA
CDR3 protein: CASSFEQGREKLFF

V gene: TRBV3-1/TRBV3-2
D gene: NA
CDR3 protein: CASSQATGYHEQFF

V gene: TRBV28
D gene: TRBD1
CDR3 protein: CASSLSAGGNTEAFF

V gene: TRBV12-3/TRBV12-4
D gene: NA
CDR3 protein: CASTPGSDEQFF

V gene: TRBV30
D gene: NA
CDR3 protein: CALEGSYNSPLHF

V gene: TRBV4-2
D gene: NA
CDR3 protein: CASSMGRDSYEQYF

V gene: TRBV4-1
D gene: NA
CDR3 protein: CASRGGVGRYNEQFF

V gene: TRBV27
D gene: TRBD1
CDR3 protein: CASRDRAYTDTQYF

V gene: TRBV2
D gene: TRBD1
CDR3 protein: CASIGQGVYTF

V gene: TRBV7-9
D gene: NA
CDR3 protein: CASSSQQGLNEKLFF

V gene: TRBV30
D gene: NA
CDR3 protein: CAWSRSSYGDRREDGYTF

V gene: TRBV3-1/TRBV3-2
D gene: NA
CDR3 protein: CASSQDYEGVGTGELFF

V gene: TRBV11-2
D gene: TRBD2
CDR3 protein: CASSPQGVAGETQYF

V gene: TRBV7-2
D gene: NA
CDR3 protein: CASSLEGRAIEKLFF

V gene: TRBV13
D gene: TRBD2
CDR3 protein: CASSLRFGGAADTQYF

V gene: TRBV12-3/TRBV12-4
D gene: NA
CDR3 protein: CASSLGRGNEAFF

V gene: TRBV2
D gene: TRBD1
CDR3 protein: CASNYRGATNEKLFF

V gene: TRBV6-1
D gene: NA
CDR3 protein: CASSESPIEALHF

V gene: TRBV4-1
D gene: NA
CDR3 protein: CASSPPGLGGQPQHF

V gene: TRBV5-1
D gene: NA
CDR3 protein: CASSLAQGALYTEAFF

V gene: TRBV6-4
D gene: NA
CDR3 protein: CASKGPYGYTF

V gene: TRBV6-5
D gene: NA
CDR3 protein: CASSYSQNSWETQYF

V gene: TRBV4-1
D gene: TRBD2
CDR3 protein: CASSHNEGGPGELFF

V gene: TRBV3-1/TRBV3-2
D gene: NA
CDR3 protein: CASSQGVRGAGNTIYF

V gene: TRBV19
D gene: NA
CDR3 protein: CASKGEQAASGLFF

V gene: TRBV27
D gene: NA
CDR3 protein: CASSLEVGETQYF

V gene: TRBV7-2
D gene: TRBD1
CDR3 protein: CASSTAGTVYEQYF

V gene: TRBV3-1/TRBV3-2
D gene: NA
CDR3 protein: CASSQGTDHGYTF

V gene: TRBV5-1
D gene: NA
CDR3 protein: CASSLGAGTGDNEQFF

V gene: TRBV19
D gene: TRBD2
CDR3 protein: CASSIGASGGAYTGELFF

V gene: TRBV4-1
D gene: NA
CDR3 protein: CASSQHPDGGGLNTQYF